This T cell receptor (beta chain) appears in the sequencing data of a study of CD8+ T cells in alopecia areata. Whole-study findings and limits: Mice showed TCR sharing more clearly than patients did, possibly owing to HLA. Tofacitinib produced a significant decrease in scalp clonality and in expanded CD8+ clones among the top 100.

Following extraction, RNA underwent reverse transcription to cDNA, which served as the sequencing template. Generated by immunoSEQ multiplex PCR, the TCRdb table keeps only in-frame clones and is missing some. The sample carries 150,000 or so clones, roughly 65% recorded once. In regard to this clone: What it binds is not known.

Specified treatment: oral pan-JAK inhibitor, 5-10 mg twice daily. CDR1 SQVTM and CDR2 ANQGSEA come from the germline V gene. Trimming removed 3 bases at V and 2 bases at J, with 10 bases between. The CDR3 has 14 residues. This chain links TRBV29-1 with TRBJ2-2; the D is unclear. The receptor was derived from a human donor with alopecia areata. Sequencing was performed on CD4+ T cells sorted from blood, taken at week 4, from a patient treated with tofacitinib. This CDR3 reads CSVEARVNTGELFF. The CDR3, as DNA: TGCAGCGTTGAGGCCAGAGTCAACACCGGGGAGCTGTTTTTT.